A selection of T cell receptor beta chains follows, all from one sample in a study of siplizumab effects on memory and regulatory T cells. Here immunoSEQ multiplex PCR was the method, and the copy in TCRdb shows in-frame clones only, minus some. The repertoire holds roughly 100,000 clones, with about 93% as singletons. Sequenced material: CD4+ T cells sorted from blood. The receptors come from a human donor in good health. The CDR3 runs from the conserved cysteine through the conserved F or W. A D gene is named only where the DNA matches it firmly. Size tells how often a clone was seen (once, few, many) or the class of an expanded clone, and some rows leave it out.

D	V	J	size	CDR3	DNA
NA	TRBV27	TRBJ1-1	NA	CASSLSPGTGTEAFF	TGTGCCAGCAGCCTAAGTCCCGGGACGGGGACTGAAGCTTTCTTT
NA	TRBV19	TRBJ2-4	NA	CASSARSSNIQYF	TGTGCCAGTAGTGCCAGGAGCTCTAACATTCAGTACTTC
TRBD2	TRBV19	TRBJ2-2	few	CASSISRGGGNTGELFF	TGTGCCAGTAGTATTAGCCGAGGCGGGGGGAACACCGGGGAGCTGTTTTTT
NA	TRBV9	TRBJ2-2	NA	CASSDRLNTGELFF	TGTGCCAGCAGCGACCGGCTGAACACCGGGGAGCTGTTTTTT
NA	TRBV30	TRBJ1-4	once	CAWSVHTGTVDEKLFF	TGTGCCTGGAGTGTACACACTGGGACCGTCGATGAAAAACTGTTTTTT
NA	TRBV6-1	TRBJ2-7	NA	CASSDDQRYEQYF	TGTGCCAGCAGTGACGACCAGCGGTACGAGCAGTACTTC
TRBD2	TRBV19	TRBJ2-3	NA	CASSMIRGGPTDTQYF	TGTGCCAGTAGTATGATTCGCGGGGGGCCCACAGATACGCAGTATTTT
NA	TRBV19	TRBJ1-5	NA	CASSISRQLYSNQPQHF	TGTGCCAGTAGTATCTCTCGACAGCTTTATAGCAATCAGCCCCAGCATTTT
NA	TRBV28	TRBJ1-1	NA	CASSARTRDTEAFF	TGTGCCAGCAGTGCCCGGACAAGGGACACTGAAGCTTTCTTT
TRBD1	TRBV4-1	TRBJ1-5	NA	CASSQGGQGPMSQPQHF	TGCGCCAGCAGCCAAGGTGGACAGGGCCCAATGAGTCAGCCCCAGCATTTT
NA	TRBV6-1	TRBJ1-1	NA	CASSKQENTEAFF	TGTGCCAGCAGTAAACAGGAGAACACTGAAGCTTTCTTT
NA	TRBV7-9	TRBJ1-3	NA	CASSLSSGNTIYF	TGTGCCAGCAGCTTATCCTCTGGAAACACCATATATTTT
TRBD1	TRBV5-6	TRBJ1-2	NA	CASSGDRGNYGYTF	TGTGCCAGCAGCGGGGACAGGGGGAACTATGGCTACACCTTC
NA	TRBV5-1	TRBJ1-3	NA	CASSLEGTFGNTIYF	TGCGCCAGCAGCTTGGAAGGGACGTTTGGAAACACCATATATTTT
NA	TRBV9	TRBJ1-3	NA	CASSVGEGGTGNTIYF	TGTGCCAGCAGCGTGGGTGAAGGGGGGACTGGAAACACCATATATTTT
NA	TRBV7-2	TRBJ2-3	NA	CASSPGGRTDTQYF	TGTGCCAGCAGCCCCGGGGGGCGCACAGATACGCAGTATTTT
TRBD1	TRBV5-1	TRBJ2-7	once	CASKWGTGPYEQYF	TGCGCCAGCAAATGGGGGACAGGACCCTACGAGCAGTACTTC
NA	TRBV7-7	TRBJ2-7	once	CASSRDFQGEQYF	TGTGCTAGCAGCCGGGACTTCCAAGGCGAGCAGTACTTC